This TCR beta chain is from a study of identical twins. MiXCR was run by TCRdb on the 5' RACE reads, yielding one entry per CDR3 protein. The table has 700,000 to 950,000 distinct CDR3 sequences, over 9% seen once. V was shortened by 1 base and J by 5 bases, with 17 bases between the two germline ends. In germline, CDR1 is MDHEN, CDR2 SYDVKM. The CDR3 runs 16 residues. This clonotype showed up many times. This sample also belongs to another study, concerning yellow fever vaccine responses in identical twins. As that study records: The authors reported partly convergent, partly personalized vaccine responses in identical twins.

The TCR originated in a woman between 18 and 30 years old in good health. The sample taken for sequencing was PBMCs. The chain employs TRBV28 and TRBJ1-1, with a possible D match to TRBD1 (5 bases). CDR3 sequence: CASSLFRGPGGTEAFF. The CDR3 bases are TGTGCCAGCAGTTTATTTAGGGGCCCCGGAGGGACTGAAGCTTTCTTT.